These 29 T cell receptor beta chains share one sample of origin, sequenced in a study of blood T cells in healthy people across ages. Primers used in a second PCR of roughly 6 to 11 cycles were a sample-barcoded 5' primer and a J-beta primer mix. TCRdb re-derived calls from the 5' RACE reads in MiXCR, one entry per CDR3 protein. The table has 1.5 million to 2 million distinct CDR3 sequences, around 42% seen once. The sample comprised blood. These receptors all stem from a human donor in good health.

This clonotype was found a few times. The rearrangement joins TRBV20-1 to TRBJ2-3; 8 positions match TRBD2. This CDR3 is 15 amino acids long. In germline, CDR1 is DFQATT, CDR2 SNEGSKA (reference sequence). The J segment lost 2 bases and the V segment lost 5 bases, leaving 9 bases of the junction unmatched. CDR3 bases: TGCAGTGCTGTCCCGATAGCGGGGACCACAGATACGCAGTATTTT. Its protein product is CSAVPIAGTTDTQYF.

The rearrangement links TRBV27 to TRBJ2-5; tentatively, D is TRBD2 (6 bases). With the DNA end fitting TRBJ2-7 better, the J assignment may be wrong. Per germline, CDR1 MNHEY and CDR2 SMNVEV (reference sequence). CDR3 size: 14 residues. The CDR3 sequence: CASSRRSGGIEQYF. Here the CDR3 DNA reads TGTGCCAGCAGTCGACGCTCAGGCGGGATCGAGCAGTACTTC.

The CDR3 sequence is CSVRDGWYLEQYF. The CDR3, as DNA: TGCAGCGTCCGGGACGGATGGTATTTAGAGCAGTACTTC. V gene TRBV29-1 combines with J gene TRBJ2-5, with D possibly called TRBD1 or TRBD2 (5 bases each). V shed 6 bases and J shed 11 bases, with 22 bases lying between them. This CDR3 spans 13 amino acids. Looked up from germline, CDR1 is SQVTM and CDR2 is ANQGSEA.

This clonotype was recorded a few times. The chain is built from TRBV12-3 or TRBV12-4 and TRBJ2-5; TRBD2 matches at 7 bases. With 6 bases clipped from V and 5 bases from J, the junction kept 6 bases outside the gene matches. The CDR3 spans 13 residues. The CDR3 loop is CASSLTSMETQYF. The CDR3 bases are TGTGCCAGCAGCCTGACTAGCATGGAGACCCAGTACTTC.

The chain has TRBV6-1 and TRBJ1-5, with unresolved D. V lost 6 bases and J lost 2, with 8 bases in between. Germline lookup yields CDR1 MNHNS and CDR2 SASEGT. The CDR3 totals 13 residues. The CDR3 spells CASRVLGNQPQHF. In DNA form, the CDR3 reads TGTGCCAGCAGGGTGTTGGGCAATCAGCCCCAGCATTTT.

The rearrangement links TRBV12-3 or TRBV12-4 to TRBJ1-2; no clear D. V was cut by 6 bases and J by 8 bases, with 22 bases left in between. CDR3 length: 15 residues. The CDR3 protein is CASSDPGGTGYGYTF. CDR3 DNA sequence: TGTGCCAGCAGCGATCCGGGTGGCACGGGCTACGGCTACACCTTC.

This clonotype was seen repeatedly, ten times or more. A junction end diverges from the germline sequence, so it may reflect a read error. The J gene is TRBJ2-1, the V gene TRBV5-1, with 13 nucleotides matching TRBD2. CDR3 length: 14 amino acids. The germline V gene encodes CDR1 SGHRS and CDR2 YFSETQ. The CDR3 DNA is TGTGCCAGCAGCTTGGGGACTAGCGGGGATGAGCAGTTCTTC. Translating it yields CASSLGTSGDEQFF.

The rearrangement links TRBV7-2 to TRBJ2-1; D assignment may be TRBD1 or TRBD2 (6 bases each). CDR3 length: 14 amino acids. Looked up from germline, CDR1 is SGHTA and CDR2 is FQGNSA. V lost 4 bases, J lost 9 bases, and 16 bases lay in between. This CDR3 reads CASSWWGAGGEQFF. CDR3 DNA sequence: TGTGCCAGCAGCTGGTGGGGGGCGGGTGGTGAGCAGTTCTTC.

This clonotype has a handful of counts. The gene calls are TRBV5-1 and TRBJ2-3; 7 bases map to TRBD1. CDR1 and CDR2 (germline): SGHRS, YFSETQ. This CDR3 has 14 amino acids. V lost 2 bases to trimming and J lost 5 bases; unmatched junction nucleotides: 5. The CDR3 reads CASSLQGSVDTQYF. The DNA for the CDR3 is TGCGCCAGCAGCTTACAGGGGTCAGTAGATACGCAGTATTTT.

This clonotype was seen a few times. V usage is TRBV13 and J usage is TRBJ1-2; TRBD1 matches at 9 bases. The CDR3 loop spans 16 amino acids. Per germline, CDR1 PRHDT and CDR2 FYEKMQ (reference sequence). Trimming removed 6 bases from V and 3 bases from J; junction bases left unmatched: 11. CDR3 DNA sequence: TGTGCCAGCAGTTTCCAACTCCGGGACAGGGACTATGGCTACACCTTC. This gives the protein CASSFQLRDRDYGYTF.

This clonotype was seen a handful of times. This rearrangement joins TRBV9 to TRBJ2-7; 10 nucleotides line up with TRBD1. Losses at the gene ends were 5 bases for V and 4 bases for J; bases not matched to a gene: 9. The germline V gene has CDR1 SGDLS and CDR2 YYNGEE. This CDR3 is 15 amino acids long. CDR3 loop: CASSYGTGDLYEQYF. CDR3 in DNA: TGTGCCAGCAGTTACGGGACAGGGGATTTATACGAGCAGTACTTC.

The chain joins TRBV29-1 to TRBJ1-1; no clear D gene. V lost 4 bases, J lost 2 bases, and 17 bases lay in between. Germline CDR1 SQVTM, CDR2 ANQGSEA. CDR3 size: 15 residues. The CDR3 DNA sequence: TGCAGCGTTGTGAGAGGAACTCGGGAAAACACTGAAGCTTTCTTT. Translation gives CSVVRGTRENTEAFF.

The chain is built from TRBV21-1 and TRBJ2-1; the table calls TRBD2, which could not be checked here. TRBV21-1 is an annotated pseudogene. The length of the CDR3 is 16 residues. In DNA, the CDR3 is TGTGCCAGCAGCAAGGAGACTAGCGGGGGGGCATGTGAGCAGTTCTTC. Translated, it gives CASSKETSGGACEQFF.

Concerning this clonotype itself: This may come from a read error, since a much larger clone is one base off. The chain links TRBV7-9 to TRBJ1-1; 8 nucleotides line up with TRBD1. This CDR3 has 13 residues. Germline CDR1 and CDR2: SEHNR and FQNEAQ (reference sequence). In nucleotides, the CDR3 is TGTACCAGCAGCCTCCAACAGGGGGCTGAAGCTTTCTTT. This codes for CTSSLQQGAEAFF. The full variable domain, rest sourced from reference TRBV7-9 and TRBJ1-1, is DTGVSQNPRHKITKRGQNVTFRCDPISEHNRLYWYRQTLGQGPEFLTYFQNEAQLEKSRLLSDRFSAERPKGSFSTLEIQRTEQGDSAMYLCTSSLQQGAEAFFGQGTRLTVV.

This clonotype was counted many times. CDR3 nucleotide sequence: TGCAGCCCCGAAGGCGTTTCCGGTGAAGCTTTCTTT. This codes for CSPEGVSGEAFF. The rearrangement uses TRBV29-1 and TRBJ1-1, with D hard to call. The CDR3 consists of 12 residues. Germline V lookup: CDR1 SQVTM, CDR2 ANQGSEA. V was pared by 8 bases and J by 7 bases, with 17 bases between.

Comment on this clonotype: The junction does not match germline at one end; this may be a read error. The V and J genes are TRBV7-2 and TRBJ2-2; perhaps TRBD2 as D (5 bases). CDR3 length equals 13 residues. Germline V gene sequence: CDR1 SGHTA, CDR2 FQGNSA. CDR3 bases: TGTGCCAGCAACATCCAGTACACCGGGGAGCAGTTTTTT. It yields the protein CASNIQYTGEQFF.

About this clonotype: The junction shows a germline mismatch at one end, possibly a read error. The chain joins TRBV3-1 to TRBJ2-6, with D tentatively TRBD1 (5 bases). Germline V CDR1 and CDR2: LGHDT, YNNKEL (reference sequence). This CDR3 comprises 15 residues. CDR3: CASSHLYSGANALTF. Here the CDR3 DNA reads TGTGCCAGCAGCCACCTCTATTCTGGGGCCAACGCCCTGACTTTC.

A few counts support this clonotype. The chain joins TRBV20-1 to TRBJ1-1, with 9 bases identical to TRBD1. The germline V gene has CDR1 DFQATT and CDR2 SNEGSKA (reference sequence). Trimming cost V 5 bases and J 5 bases; bases outside gene matches: 9. The CDR3 sequence is 14 residues long. The CDR3 DNA reads as TGCAGTGCTCTAAGACAGGGGGTGGGGACTGAAGCTTTCTTT. It specifies CSALRQGVGTEAFF.

The chain joins TRBV6-6 to TRBJ2-5, with unresolved D. This CDR3 comprises 13 residues. V shed 8 bases and J shed 5 bases, with 15 bases lying between them. Germline V CDR1 and CDR2: MNHNY, SVGAGI (reference sequence). CDR3 coding DNA: TGTGCCAGCTGGATACCCGGTGGGGAGACCCAGTACTTC. Translation: CASWIPGGETQYF.

This clonotype was found a few times. The rearrangement joins TRBV7-9 to TRBJ2-7; D tentatively reads TRBD1 or TRBD2 (5 bases each). The CDR3 loop spans 17 amino acids. Germline lookup yields CDR1 SEHNR and CDR2 FQNEAQ (reference sequence). The germline V and J ends were trimmed by 2 bases and 1 base, with 18 bases remaining between them. CDR3: CASSLTPGTGYSYEQYF. CDR3 DNA sequence: TGTGCCAGCAGCTTAACCCCGGGAACAGGCTATTCCTACGAGCAGTACTTC.

On this clonotype itself: This may arise from a read error, as a much more abundant clone is one base away. CDR3: CACSQAIPSGGGQETQYF. The DNA for the CDR3 is TGCGCCTGCAGCCAAGCTATACCTAGCGGGGGGGGACAAGAGACCCAGTACTTC. V and J are TRBV4-1 and TRBJ2-5; TRBD2 aligns across 12 bases. The V gene's germline CDR1 is MGHRA and CDR2 YSYEKL. The CDR3 is 18 amino acids.

This clonotype was seen only a few times. The V gene is TRBV5-8, the J gene TRBJ2-1; TRBD1 matches 7 bases. CDR1 and CDR2 from the germline V gene are SGHTS and YDEGEE. The CDR3 contains 15 residues. V dropped 1 base and J dropped 2; count of bases not matched to a gene: 3. DNA of the CDR3: TGTGCCAGCAGCTTGCAGCAGGGGGCCTACAATGAGCAGTTCTTC. Its translation: CASSLQQGAYNEQFF.

The rearrangement links TRBV3-1 to TRBJ2-3; 10 nucleotides agree with TRBD1. V lost 4 bases to trimming and J lost 14 bases; unmatched junction nucleotides: 15. CDR1 and CDR2 (germline): LGHDT, YNNKEL (reference sequence). The CDR3 runs 15 residues. The CDR3 protein is CASSRDVARDRGMYF. The CDR3 nucleotides read TGTGCCAGCAGCCGAGATGTGGCCCGGGACAGGGGCATGTATTTT.

The CDR3 protein is CAWSVNRVNSPLHF. CDR3 DNA sequence: TGTGCCTGGAGTGTAAATCGGGTCAATTCACCCCTCCACTTT. This chain connects TRBV30 to TRBJ1-6, with unresolved D. Germline lookup yields CDR1 GTSNPN and CDR2 SVGIG (reference sequence). The CDR3 has 14 amino acids. Trimming left V 0 bases short and J 7 bases short, with 10 bases between.

The chain recombines TRBV7-3 with TRBJ2-3, with D hard to call. V was clipped by 5 bases and J by 5 bases, with 17 bases between them. CDR1 and CDR2 from the germline V gene are SGHTA and FQGTGA. The length of the CDR3 is 15 residues. This chain's CDR3 is CASSPLPARGDTQYF. The CDR3 DNA sequence: TGTGCCAGCAGCCCTCTGCCAGCGCGTGGAGATACGCAGTATTTT.

About this clonotype: The junction differs from germline at one of its ends, possibly a read error. The chain carries TRBV20-1 and TRBJ2-1; 8 nucleotides match TRBD2. Germline V CDR1 and CDR2: DFQATT, SNEGSKA (reference sequence). The CDR3 has 17 residues. The CDR3 loop reads CNARDSLTVAGSNEQFF. CDR3 DNA: TGCAATGCTAGAGATTCTCTTACGGTAGCGGGGAGCAATGAGCAGTTCTTC.

The rearrangement joins TRBV3-1 to TRBJ1-2, with D possibly matching TRBD1 (6 bases). V dropped 4 bases and J dropped 0 bases, with 12 bases sitting between them. In germline, CDR1 is LGHDT, CDR2 YNNKEL (reference sequence). The CDR3 has 15 residues. The CDR3 sequence: CASSRLRQANYGYTF. CDR3 nucleotide sequence: TGTGCCAGCAGCCGCCTCCGACAGGCTAACTATGGCTACACCTTC.

V usage is TRBV6-1 and J usage is TRBJ1-1; no reliable D call. The CDR3 is 10 residues long. Deletions cut 0 bases from V and 10 bases from J, with 3 bases between. Germline CDR1 is MNHNS and CDR2 is SASEGT. The CDR3 bases are TGTGCCAGCAGTGAAGCAGGAGCTTTCTTT. This gives the protein CASSEAGAFF.

This chain links TRBV20-1 with TRBJ1-4, with D perhaps TRBD1 (5 bases). Germline CDR1 reads DFQATT; CDR2 reads SNEGSKA (reference sequence). The CDR3 is 15 residues long. Trimming cost V 6 bases and J 7 bases, with 21 bases left between them. CDR3 protein: CSAGEQESDGEKLFF. The CDR3 region has the DNA TGCAGTGCGGGTGAACAGGAATCAGATGGTGAAAAACTGTTTTTT.